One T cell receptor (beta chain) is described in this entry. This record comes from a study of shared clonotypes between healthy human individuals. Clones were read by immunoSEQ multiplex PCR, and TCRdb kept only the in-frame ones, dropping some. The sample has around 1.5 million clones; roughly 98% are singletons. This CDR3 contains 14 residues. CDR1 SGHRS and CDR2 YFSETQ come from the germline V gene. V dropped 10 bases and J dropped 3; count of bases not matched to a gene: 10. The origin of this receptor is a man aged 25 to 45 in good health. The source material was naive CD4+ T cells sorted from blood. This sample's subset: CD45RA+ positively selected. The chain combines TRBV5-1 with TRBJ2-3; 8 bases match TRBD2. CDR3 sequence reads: CASQSGSGTDTQYF. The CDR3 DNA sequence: TGCGCCTCCCAAAGCGGGAGTGGGACAGATACGCAGTATTTT.